A selection of T cell receptor beta chains follows, all from one sample in a study of vaccination and CD4 T cells after COVID-19. Via MiXCR, TCRdb re-called the PCR reads, giving one row per CDR3 protein. Of around 10,000 distinct CDR3 sequences listed, 28% are singletons. Antigen specificity for these receptors is unknown. Sequencing was carried out using CD4+ T cells from blood, cultured in vitro. The source is a human donor in good health. Each CDR3 is given with its conserved first and last residue. The D gene is left open where the match is weak. Expanded clones are given a class, and other clones once, few, many or no size at all.

J	D	size	V	CDR3	DNA
TRBJ1-1	.	.	TRBV6-4	CASSLGQNTEAFF	TGTGCCAGCAGTTTAGGACAGAACACTGAAGCTTTCTTT
TRBJ1-5	.	few	TRBV19	CASSSTANSNQPQHF	TGTGCCAGTAGTAGTACAGCGAATAGCAATCAGCCCCAGCATTTT
TRBJ2-1	.	.	TRBV7-9	CASSSYRNTYNEQFF	TGTGCCAGCAGCTCCTACAGGAACACCTACAATGAGCAGTTCTTC
TRBJ2-7	TRBD2	few	TRBV7-6	CASSLLAVSYEQYF	TGTGCCAGCAGCTTACTAGCGGTCTCCTACGAGCAGTACTTC
TRBJ2-7	TRBD2	few	TRBV27	CASSPGLGAGEQYF	TGTGCCAGCAGTCCTGGACTAGGCGCGGGCGAGCAGTACTTC
TRBJ2-7	TRBD1	few	TRBV24-1	CATSDPDRAYEQYF	TGTGCCACCAGTGATCCGGACAGGGCCTACGAGCAGTACTTC
TRBJ1-6	.	.	TRBV2	CASSAQDSGSSYNSPLHF	TGTGCCAGCAGTGCACAGGACTCCGGAAGCTCCTATAATTCACCCCTCCACTTT
TRBJ2-7	.	.	TRBV27	CASSHPTGQASYEQYF	TGTGCCAGCAGTCATCCTACGGGACAAGCCTCCTACGAGCAGTACTTC
TRBJ1-3	.	few	TRBV27	CASSWRSNLNTIYF	TGTGCCAGCAGTTGGAGATCCAACTTGAACACCATATATTTT
TRBJ1-3	.	few	TRBV20-1	CSASKGVTGNTIYF	TGCAGTGCTAGTAAGGGGGTGACTGGAAACACCATATATTTT
TRBJ1-5	.	few	TRBV28	CASKGSGNQPQHF	TGTGCCAGCAAGGGTTCTGGCAATCAGCCCCAGCATTTT
TRBJ2-3	.	few	TRBV28	CATPGNEGTDTQYF	TGTGCCACCCCCGGGAACGAGGGCACAGATACGCAGTATTTT
TRBJ2-1	TRBD2	.	TRBV7-9	CASSSGRTQQFF	TGTGCCAGCAGTTCCGGGAGGACACAACAGTTCTTC
TRBJ2-7	.	few	TRBV20-1	CSARDSSVDKQYF	TGCAGTGCTAGAGATAGTTCGGTGGACAAGCAGTACTTC
TRBJ2-5	.	few	TRBV15	CATSRGPTGQETQYF	TGTGCCACCAGCCGAGGACCGACCGGACAAGAGACCCAGTACTTC
TRBJ1-6	TRBD1	.	TRBV10-3	CAIWGQGSSPLHF	TGTGCCATTTGGGGACAGGGGAGTTCACCCCTCCACTTT
TRBJ2-7	TRBD2	once	TRBV4-2	CASSQDPPSGRPQYF	TGTGCCAGCAGCCAAGACCCCCCTAGCGGGAGGCCTCAGTACTTC
TRBJ1-2	.	.	TRBV28	CASSRPRVGGYTF	TGTGCCAGCAGTCGCCCCAGGGTCGGTGGCTACACCTTC
TRBJ1-3	.	.	TRBV5-3	CASSFSDKSGNTIYF	TGTGCCAGCAGCTTTTCCGATAAGTCAGGAAACACCATATATTTT
TRBJ2-7	.	.	TRBV7-2	CASSLKKGGDEQYF	TGTGCCAGCAGCTTGAAAAAGGGTGGGGACGAGCAGTACTTC
TRBJ2-3	TRBD2	.	TRBV6-2/TRBV6-3	CASSLGTSGSQRSQYF	TGTGCCAGCAGTTTGGGGACTAGCGGGAGCCAACGATCGCAGTATTTT
TRBJ2-1	.	few	TRBV7-2	CASSLDSVGGQFF	TGTGCCAGCAGCTTAGATAGCGTGGGCGGGCAGTTCTTC
TRBJ2-5	.	.	TRBV27	CASSSTYQETQYF	TGTGCCAGCAGTTCAACGTACCAAGAGACCCAGTACTTC
TRBJ1-3	.	few	TRBV24-1	CATSEPQTPPGNTIYF	TGTGCCACCAGTGAACCTCAAACGCCCCCTGGAAACACCATATATTTT
TRBJ2-2	.	.	TRBV7-2	CASLAALNTGELFF	TGTGCCAGCCTGGCGGCTTTGAACACCGGGGAGCTGTTTTTT
TRBJ1-2	TRBD1	.	TRBV5-1	CASSSAGGHYGHTF	TGCGCCAGCAGTTCGGCAGGGGGCCACTATGGCCACACCTTC
TRBJ2-7	.	few	TRBV7-2	CASSLGVLGDYEQYF	TGTGCCAGCAGCTTAGGAGTGTTGGGGGACTACGAGCAGTACTTC
TRBJ2-7	TRBD1	.	TRBV10-3	CAISGRQGANEQYF	TGTGCCATCAGTGGGAGACAGGGGGCGAACGAGCAGTACTTC
TRBJ2-1	.	few	TRBV7-2	CASSGRLVDEQFF	TGTGCCAGCAGCGGAAGACTAGTGGATGAGCAGTTCTTC
TRBJ1-3	.	few	TRBV19	CASSIGSGHSGNTIYF	TGTGCCAGTAGTATAGGGTCAGGCCACTCTGGAAACACCATATATTTT
TRBJ1-1	TRBD1	few	TRBV7-2	CASSLDRGTEAFF	TGTGCCAGCAGCTTAGACAGGGGAACTGAAGCTTTCTTT
TRBJ2-7	.	few	TRBV19	CASSPLGIVYEQYF	TGTGCCAGTAGTCCCCTAGGGATAGTCTACGAGCAGTACTTC
TRBJ2-5	TRBD2	few	TRBV29-1	CSVAAAGGFETQYF	TGCAGCGTGGCGGCCGCGGGAGGATTTGAGACCCAGTACTTC
TRBJ2-2	.	.	TRBV4-1	CASSLRPAKVGTGELFF	TGCGCCAGCAGCCTCAGACCAGCGAAGGTTGGCACCGGGGAGCTGTTTTTT
TRBJ2-3	.	.	TRBV29-1	CSAEGGGGFGTDTQYF	TGCAGCGCTGAAGGTGGGGGAGGCTTCGGCACAGATACGCAGTATTTT
TRBJ1-1	.	medium-sized	TRBV20-1	CSARFLSPNTEAFF	TGCAGTGCTAGATTTCTCTCACCTAACACTGAAGCTTTCTTT
TRBJ2-2	.	few	TRBV11-3	CASSPNTGELFF	TGTGCCAGCAGCCCGAACACCGGGGAGCTGTTTTTT
TRBJ1-5	.	few	TRBV5-4	CASSLSGVDQPQHF	TGTGCCAGCAGCTTATCCGGGGTGGATCAGCCCCAGCATTTT
TRBJ2-1	.	once	TRBV20-1	CSASETGVGEQFF	TGCAGTGCTAGCGAAACAGGAGTAGGTGAGCAGTTCTTC
TRBJ2-3	.	few	TRBV5-4	CASKGGLPFTDTQYF	TGTGCCAGCAAGGGCGGACTTCCCTTCACAGATACGCAGTATTTT
TRBJ2-7	.	.	TRBV29-1	CSVEALASYEQYF	TGCAGCGTTGAAGCGTTAGCCTCCTACGAGCAGTACTTC
TRBJ1-2	TRBD1	few	TRBV6-1	CASREGARGYTF	TGTGCCTCAAGGGAGGGGGCGCGAGGCTACACCTTC
TRBJ2-7	TRBD1	.	TRBV11-1	CASSVTGGQGDKQYF	TGTGCCAGCAGCGTTACGGGGGGACAGGGAGACAAGCAGTACTTC
TRBJ2-5	.	few	TRBV2	CASRNQGETQYF	TGTGCCAGCAGAAACCAGGGAGAGACCCAGTACTTC
TRBJ2-2	.	few	TRBV19	CASSRTGLNTGELFF	TGTGCCAGTAGTAGAACAGGGCTGAACACCGGGGAGCTGTTTTTT
TRBJ2-3	.	few	TRBV20-1	CSSSSSVDTQYF	TGCAGTTCCTCATCCAGTGTCGATACGCAGTATTTT
TRBJ2-7	TRBD1	.	TRBV7-2	CASCRDRRYEQYF	TGTGCCAGCTGTAGGGACAGGCGCTACGAGCAGTACTTC
TRBJ1-2	TRBD1	.	TRBV27	CASSSWAGTGGYYGYTF	TGTGCCAGCAGTTCCTGGGCCGGGACAGGGGGCTACTATGGCTACACCTTC
TRBJ1-1	.	.	TRBV11-2	CASSLVGPNTEAFF	TGTGCCAGCAGCTTAGTCGGCCCAAACACTGAAGCTTTCTTT